Below are 30 T cell receptor beta chains sequenced from a single sample in a study of cytomegalovirus exposure and HLA in healthy donors. Measured with immunoSEQ multiplex PCR; TCRdb has only the in-frame clones, and not every one. The sample shows about 120,000 clones, about 91% of them seen only once. Sequencing was performed on PBMCs. The source is a man aged 18 to 29 in good health and CMV-seronegative.

The chain recombines TRBV2 with TRBJ2-5, with D possibly TRBD1 on 6 matching bases. Germline CDR1 and CDR2: SNHLY and FYNNEI. The CDR3 sequence is 13 residues long. V lost 5 bases and J 2 bases, leaving 9 bases between the germline ends. CDR3 bases: TGTGCCAGCAGTAATGACAGGCAAGAGACCCAGTACTTC. Protein product: CASSNDRQETQYF.

The chain employs TRBV7-9 and TRBJ1-1, with D maybe TRBD1 (6 bases). Trimming took off 1 base at V and 7 bases at J, with 13 bases between the two ends. This CDR3 comprises 14 residues. Germline assignment: CDR1 SEHNR and CDR2 FQNEAQ (reference sequence). CDR3 in amino acids: CASSLEGAGVEAFF. As DNA, the CDR3 is TGTGCCAGCAGCTTAGAAGGGGCAGGGGTTGAAGCTTTCTTT.

The chain recombines TRBV30 with TRBJ1-1, with 10 nucleotides matching TRBD1. The germline V gene has CDR1 GTSNPN and CDR2 SVGIG (reference sequence). This CDR3 region has 18 residues. The junction had 18 bases not matched to a gene; V was cut back by 5 bases and J by 3 bases. The CDR3: CAWYSWGTGVIRDTEAFF. DNA of the CDR3: TGTGCCTGGTATTCTTGGGGGACAGGGGTCATTCGGGACACTGAAGCTTTCTTT.

The chain has TRBV5-1 and TRBJ2-3; 9 bases fit TRBD2. From germline, CDR1 is SGHRS and CDR2 YFSETQ. J gave up 4 bases and V 4 bases, and 13 bases lay outside the gene matches. CDR3 size: 17 residues. Written as DNA, the CDR3 is TGCGCCAGCAGCCTCGGCCAAATAGCGGGAGCCTCAGATACGCAGTATTTT. Amino acid sequence: CASSLGQIAGASDTQYF.

This clone came up once. The chain employs TRBV25-1 and TRBJ2-4, with D unresolved. This CDR3 is 15 amino acids long. The V gene's germline CDR1 is MGHDK and CDR2 SYGVNS. Trimming pared 2 bases from V and 0 bases from J, leaving 8 bases between. This CDR3 is CASSEQALAKNIQYF. The CDR3, as DNA: TGTGCCAGCAGTGAACAGGCACTAGCCAAAAACATTCAGTACTTC.

The V gene is TRBV28, the J gene TRBJ1-2; D remains unclear. There are 12 residues in the CDR3. V gave up 3 bases and J gave up 7 bases, with 9 bases separating them. Germline V gene lookup returns CDR1 MDHEN and CDR2 SYDVKM. CDR3: CASSLRESGYTF. The DNA of the CDR3 is TGTGCCAGCAGTTTGCGGGAGAGTGGCTACACCTTC.

The rearrangement links TRBV5-1 to TRBJ2-7, with 7 bases identical to TRBD2. With 4 bases clipped from V and 4 bases from J, the junction kept 17 bases outside the gene matches. Germline V gives CDR1 SGHRS, CDR2 YFSETQ. This CDR3 has 17 residues. This CDR3 reads CASSQGMPAGRSYEQYF. The CDR3 DNA follows: TGCGCCAGCAGCCAGGGCATGCCAGCGGGACGAAGTTACGAGCAGTACTTC.

The V call is TRBV2, the J call TRBJ1-5; no clear D. V dropped 4 bases and J dropped 0 bases, with 10 bases sitting between them. The CDR3 is made up of 15 amino acids. CDR1 SNHLY and CDR2 FYNNEI come from the germline V gene. CDR3 residues: CASSVSVYSNQPQHF. The CDR3 DNA reads as TGTGCCAGCAGTGTAAGCGTGTATAGCAATCAGCCCCAGCATTTT.

The chain employs TRBV5-1 and TRBJ1-2; TRBD1 is a possible D gene (6 bases). Germline V CDR1 and CDR2: SGHRS, YFSETQ. V was cut by 8 bases and J by 3 bases, with 17 bases left in between. The CDR3 extends over 14 amino acids. CDR3 in amino acids: CASSSGTIDYGYTF. CDR3 bases: TGCGCCAGTTCATCCGGGACAATCGACTATGGCTACACCTTC.

The V gene is TRBV18, the J gene TRBJ1-2, with 10 nucleotides matching TRBD1. V lost 2 bases and J lost 7; bases outside the gene matches: 4. This CDR3 is 14 amino acids long. The germline V gene has CDR1 KGHSH and CDR2 LQKENI. The CDR3 DNA reads as TGTGCCAGCTCACCAGGACAGGGGGATGGTGGCTACACCTTC. Protein product: CASSPGQGDGGYTF.

The chain employs TRBV6-6 and TRBJ2-7; D possibly corresponds to TRBD1 (5 bases). CDR1 and CDR2 (germline): MNHNY, SVGAGI (reference sequence). The CDR3 runs to 15 residues. Trimming removed 4 bases from V and 1 base from J, with 14 bases in between. The CDR3 region has the DNA TGTGCCAGCAGTTCCCAGGGAAGAGGATCCTACGAGCAGTACTTC. Translating it yields CASSSQGRGSYEQYF.

CDR3: CASNDRWSDTQYF. For the CDR3, the DNA is TGTGCCAGCAATGACCGGTGGAGCGATACGCAGTATTTT. The chain combines TRBV25-1 with TRBJ2-3, with D unresolved. Germline V gives CDR1 MGHDK, CDR2 SYGVNS. The length of the CDR3 is 13 residues. The V end lost 7 bases, the J end lost 6 bases, and 14 bases lay between the germline ends.

The chain combines TRBV7-9 with TRBJ2-7, with a weak D call TRBD2 (6 bases). V lost 2 bases to trimming and J lost 4 bases, with 12 bases between them. CDR1 and CDR2 (germline): SEHNR, FQNEAQ (reference sequence). The CDR3 totals 14 residues. CDR3 nucleotides: TGTGCCAGCAGCTTACGCGGGGCGTCTTACGAGCAGTACTTC. It specifies CASSLRGASYEQYF.

The CDR3 DNA reads as TGTGCCAGCAGTTTTACCGCCGGGACAGGGAGCTCCTACGAGCAGTACTTC. Its translation: CASSFTAGTGSSYEQYF. The chain has TRBV28 and TRBJ2-7; 9 bases are a match to TRBD1. V gave up 3 bases and J gave up 0 bases; unmatched junction bases: 9. The CDR3 is made up of 17 amino acids. Looked up from germline, CDR1 is MDHEN and CDR2 is SYDVKM.

In its sample, this clone is medium-sized. This chain links TRBV10-2 with TRBJ2-5; 7 bases agree with TRBD2. V trimming: 1 base; J trimming: 1 base; junction bases outside the gene matches: 21. This CDR3 is built from 21 residues. From germline, CDR1 is WSHSY and CDR2 SAAADI. Here the CDR3 reads CASSELGPQSVAGIIQETQYF. The DNA of the CDR3 is TGCGCCAGCAGTGAGTTAGGGCCCCAATCTGTAGCGGGTATTATCCAAGAGACCCAGTACTTC.

This rearrangement joins TRBV10-1 to TRBJ1-2; TRBD1 aligns across 7 bases. There are 13 residues in the CDR3. The V gene's germline CDR1 is WNHNN and CDR2 SYGVQD (reference sequence). J was trimmed by 4 bases and V by 4 bases; bases with no gene match: 3. CDR3 sequence reads: CASSATGTYGYTF. The CDR3 DNA sequence: TGCGCCAGCAGTGCGACAGGGACCTATGGCTACACCTTC.

The chain has TRBV18 and TRBJ2-1; the D gene is possibly TRBD1 (5 bases). Germline V lookup: CDR1 KGHSH, CDR2 LQKENI. CDR3 length: 15 residues. V was clipped by 0 bases and J by 8 bases, with 14 bases between them. The CDR3 spells CASSPPVREFHEQFF. The CDR3 DNA sequence: TGTGCCAGCTCACCACCGGTCAGGGAATTCCATGAGCAGTTCTTC.

The chain joins TRBV28 to TRBJ1-1; possibly TRBD1 for D (6 bases). The CDR3 runs to 14 residues. Germline CDR1 MDHEN, CDR2 SYDVKM. Trimming left V 2 bases short and J 4 bases short, with 11 bases between. CDR3 sequence reads: CASSLNRASTEAFF. The CDR3 DNA follows: TGTGCCAGCAGTTTAAACAGGGCTTCCACTGAAGCTTTCTTT.

The chain couples TRBV28 to TRBJ2-7; 10 nucleotides agree with TRBD2. The V gene end was trimmed by 2 bases and the J gene end by 3 bases; junction bases not matched to a gene: 4. There are 15 residues in the CDR3. In germline, CDR1 is MDHEN, CDR2 SYDVKM. CDR3 region: CASSLLAGVHYEQYF. DNA of the CDR3: TGTGCCAGCAGTTTACTAGCGGGGGTCCACTACGAGCAGTACTTC.

The gene calls are TRBV18 and TRBJ2-1, with unresolved D. This CDR3 is 16 amino acids long. V was pared by 1 base and J by 0 bases, with 10 bases between. Germline assignment: CDR1 KGHSH and CDR2 LQKENI. CDR3 bases: TGTGCCAGCTCACCACAGCTAAAGAGCTCCTACAATGAGCAGTTCTTC. The encoded protein is CASSPQLKSSYNEQFF.

This clone came up once. The chain joins TRBV15 to TRBJ1-1; D is uncertain. V lost 3 bases to trimming and J lost 1 base, with 9 bases between them. Germline V gene data show CDR1 as LNHNV and CDR2 as YYDKDF (reference sequence). The CDR3 length is 14 residues. CDR3 nucleotides: TGTGCCACCAGCAGTCCGCGCGGGAACACTGAAGCTTTCTTT. Residues: CATSSPRGNTEAFF.

This chain connects TRBV10-2 to TRBJ1-1, with 7 bases lining up with TRBD1. In germline, CDR1 is WSHSY, CDR2 SAAADI. The CDR3 is made up of 14 amino acids. With V trimmed by 6 bases and J by 3 bases, 7 bases remained unmatched. This CDR3 is CASRKEGAHTEAFF. Written as DNA, the CDR3 is TGCGCCAGCAGGAAGGAGGGGGCTCACACTGAAGCTTTCTTT.

The rearrangement links TRBV7-8 to TRBJ2-1; 12 positions agree with TRBD2. The CDR3 consists of 20 residues. CDR1 SGHVS and CDR2 FQNEAQ come from the germline V gene. J gave up 2 bases and V 2 bases, and 13 bases lay outside the gene matches. The CDR3 nucleotides read TGTGCCAGCAGCTTATTCGGGGACAGAAGGACTAGCGGGGCCTACAATGAGCAGTTCTTC. Translating gives CASSLFGDRRTSGAYNEQFF. The complete variable domain, with remaining parts taken from reference TRBV7-8 and TRBJ2-1, reads GAGVSQSPRYKVAKRGQDVALRCDPISGHVSLFWYQQALGQGPEFLTYFQNEAQLDKSGLPSDRFFAERPEGSVSTLKIQRTQQEDSAVYLCASSLFGDRRTSGAYNEQFFGPGTRLTVL.

This clone was observed a handful of times. The chain combines TRBV10-1 with TRBJ2-2, with D unclear. V shed 6 bases and J shed 3 bases, with 5 bases lying between them. The CDR3 has 12 residues. The germline V gene has CDR1 WNHNN and CDR2 SYGVQD (reference sequence). This CDR3 is CASSGDTGELFF. In DNA, the CDR3 is TGCGCCAGCAGCGGTGACACCGGGGAGCTGTTTTTT.

The V gene is TRBV5-4, the J gene TRBJ2-1; the match to TRBD1 covers 7 bases. V was pared by 3 bases and J by 6 bases, with 6 bases of the junction left unmatched. This CDR3 has 14 residues. Germline values: CDR1 SGHNT, CDR2 YYREEE (reference sequence). DNA of the CDR3: TGTGCCAGCAGCTCCTACAGGGGTCCCAATGAGCAGTTCTTC. Amino acids: CASSSYRGPNEQFF.

This clone was seen a few times. V and J are TRBV11-2 and TRBJ1-6; weak D call: TRBD1 (6 bases). This CDR3 has 15 residues. Trimming took off 5 bases at V and 6 bases at J, with 14 bases between the two ends. Germline-derived CDR1 and CDR2 are SGHAT and FQNNGV. The CDR3 sequence is CASSKGHQINSPLHF. The CDR3 DNA reads TGTGCCAGCAGCAAGGGACACCAAATTAATTCACCCCTCCACTTT. Based on the CDR3 plus reference TRBV11-2 and TRBJ1-6, the full variable domain is EAGVAQSPRYKIIEKRQSVAFWCNPISGHATLYWYQQILGQGPKLLIQFQNNGVVDDSQLPKDRFSAERLKGVDSTLKIQPAKLEDSAVYLCASSKGHQINSPLHFGNGTRLTVT.

The rearrangement uses TRBV5-6 and TRBJ2-7, with a tentative D call TRBD2 (6 bases). This CDR3 has 13 residues. V lost 5 bases, J lost 6 bases, and 15 bases lay in between. Germline V lookup: CDR1 SGHDT, CDR2 YYEEEE. Written as DNA, the CDR3 is TGTGCCAGCAGGGATGGGGGGTATCGCGAGCAGTACTTC. Translation: CASRDGGYREQYF.

V gene TRBV25-1 combines with J gene TRBJ2-2, with unresolved D. Trimming shortened V by 0 bases and J by 5 bases, and 4 bases separated the two germline ends. CDR1 and CDR2 (germline): MGHDK, SYGVNS. The CDR3 is 13 residues long. The CDR3 DNA follows: TGTGCCAGCAGTGAATACCAAACCGGGGAGCTGTTTTTT. This gives the protein CASSEYQTGELFF.

This clone was seen a few times. The chain combines TRBV28 with TRBJ2-7, with D perhaps TRBD1 (5 bases). Germline V lookup: CDR1 MDHEN, CDR2 SYDVKM. This CDR3 is built from 13 residues. The V end was cut by 5 bases, the J end by 5 bases, with 13 bases between. The CDR3 region is CASSQPPGNEQYF. CDR3 nucleotide sequence: TGTGCCAGCAGTCAGCCTCCAGGGAACGAGCAGTACTTC.

The V gene is TRBV27, the J gene TRBJ1-1, with a tentative D call TRBD1 (5 bases). Trimming took 6 bases from V and 2 from J, leaving 16 bases between them. The CDR3 loop spans 15 amino acids. Looked up from germline, CDR1 is MNHEY and CDR2 is SMNVEV (reference sequence). CDR3 amino acids: CASSRRGGINTEAFF. The CDR3 DNA reads TGTGCCAGCAGCCGCCGGGGGGGGATAAACACTGAAGCTTTCTTT.